This T cell receptor beta chain was observed in a study of blood T cell repertoires in COVID-19. Study background: There were acute and convalescent COVID-19 samples, and they came from the United States, Italy and Spain. From T cells, B-cell-depleted T cells, or PBMCs came the material, which was cDNA or gDNA.

Data came from immunoSEQ multiplex PCR; TCRdb stores just in-frame clones and leaves some out. The sample lists over 50,000 clones, around 86% occurring once. Trimming shortened V by 3 bases and J by 7 bases, and 16 bases separated the two germline ends. CDR1 and CDR2 (germline): MDHEN, SYDVKM. This CDR3 is built from 15 residues. The TCR sequence derives from a human donor in a cohort sampled during active COVID-19. V usage is TRBV28 and J usage is TRBJ2-1; D is ambiguous. The sequenced sample was peripheral blood. DNA of the CDR3: TGTGCCAGCAGTTTCCCCGCCCGTCCCCGGAATGAGCAGTTCTTC. Protein: CASSFPARPRNEQFF.